This T cell receptor beta chain emerged from a study of blood T cell repertoires in COVID-19. Turning to the study itself: The samples span acute and convalescent COVID-19 from the United States, Italy and Spain. Nucleic acid was either cDNA or gDNA, and it came from T cells, B-cell-depleted T cells, or PBMCs.

Looked up from germline, CDR1 is SGHNT and CDR2 is YYREEE (reference sequence). Trimming removed 5 bases from V and 4 bases from J; junction bases left unmatched: 8. The CDR3 is 15 amino acids. The method was immunoSEQ multiplex PCR; TCRdb's version includes in-frame clones alone and lacks a portion of them. The sample has more than 90,000 clones, approximately 91% seen once; the top ten hold 17%. Sequencing input: peripheral blood. This clonotype was sampled from a man over 45 with acute or convalescent COVID-19. This chain connects TRBV5-4 to TRBJ2-1; TRBD2 matches at 8 bases. CDR3 nucleotide sequence: TGTGCCAGCAGACAAGAACTAGCGGATTACAATGAGCAGTTCTTC. Translated, it gives CASRQELADYNEQFF.